This TCR beta chain was recovered during a study of blood T cell repertoires in COVID-19. The wider study: Sites in the United States, Italy and Spain provided acute and convalescent COVID-19 samples.

This clone appeared once. The germline V and J ends were trimmed by 2 bases and 2 bases, with 3 bases remaining between them. CDR1 is MDHEN, CDR2 SYDVKM, per germline. The length of the CDR3 is 13 residues. Only in-frame clones appear in the TCRdb table, and some are missing; sequencing was by immunoSEQ multiplex PCR. The table has 150,000 or so clones, approximately 84% seen once. This TCR was sampled from a man aged 35 to 55 who had recovered from COVID-19. This sequence joins TRBV28 and TRBJ2-2; D remains ambiguous. Sample: peripheral blood. The chain's CDR3 is CASSLSNTGELFF. The DNA for the CDR3 is TGTGCCAGCAGTTTAAGCAACACCGGGGAGCTGTTTTTT.